This T cell receptor beta chain was recovered during a study of blood T cell repertoires in COVID-19. Study background: Specimens from acute and convalescent COVID-19 originated in the United States, Italy and Spain. The cDNA or gDNA used as material had been derived from T cells, B-cell-depleted T cells, or PBMCs.

Authors' data handling: Amplification from reference gene primers served as the basis for estimated nucleated cell counts. The assay was immunoSEQ multiplex PCR, and TCRdb's table has in-frame clones only and misses some. V, J and clone size derive from that table, while D and trimming were established from the DNA sequence. The sample yields around 250,000 clones, about 86% seen once. Sequencing was performed on peripheral blood. The TCR comes from an elderly man with acute or convalescent COVID-19.

CDR3 region: CASRQNRGLAGLYEQYF. DNA for the CDR3: TGTGCCAGCAGGCAAAACCGGGGACTAGCGGGACTCTACGAGCAGTACTTC. The rearrangement uses TRBV27 and TRBJ2-7, with TRBD2 identical over 13 bases. The V segment lost 6 bases and the J segment 3 bases; nucleotides outside the gene matches: 11. The CDR3 consists of 17 residues. Germline V gene lookup returns CDR1 MNHEY and CDR2 SMNVEV (reference sequence).